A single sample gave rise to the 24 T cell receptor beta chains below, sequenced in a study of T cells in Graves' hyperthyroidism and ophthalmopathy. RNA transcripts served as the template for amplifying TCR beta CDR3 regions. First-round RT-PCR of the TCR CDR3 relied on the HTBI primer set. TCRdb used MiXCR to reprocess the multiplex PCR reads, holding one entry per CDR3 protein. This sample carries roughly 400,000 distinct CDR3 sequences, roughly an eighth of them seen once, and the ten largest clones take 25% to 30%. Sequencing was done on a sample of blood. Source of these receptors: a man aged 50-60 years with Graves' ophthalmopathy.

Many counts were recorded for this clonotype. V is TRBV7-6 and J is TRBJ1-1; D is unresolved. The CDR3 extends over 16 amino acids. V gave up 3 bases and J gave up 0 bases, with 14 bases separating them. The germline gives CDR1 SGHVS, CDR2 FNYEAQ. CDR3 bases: TGTGCCAGCAGCTTTGACCCGGGCAGGATGAACACTGAAGCTTTCTTT. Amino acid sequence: CASSFDPGRMNTEAFF.

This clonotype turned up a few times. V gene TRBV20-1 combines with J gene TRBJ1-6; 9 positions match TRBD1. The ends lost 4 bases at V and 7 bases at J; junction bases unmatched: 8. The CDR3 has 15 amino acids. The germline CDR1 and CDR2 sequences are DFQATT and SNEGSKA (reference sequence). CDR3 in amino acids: CSAKLPGQGNSPLHF. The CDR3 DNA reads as TGCAGTGCTAAACTTCCGGGACAGGGAAATTCACCCCTCCACTTT.

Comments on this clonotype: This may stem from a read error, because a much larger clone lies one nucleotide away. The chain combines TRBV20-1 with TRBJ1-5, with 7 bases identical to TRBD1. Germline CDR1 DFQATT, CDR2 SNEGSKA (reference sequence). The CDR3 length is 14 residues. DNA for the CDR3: TGCAGTGCTAGCCCCGGGACAGTTAATCAGCTCCAGCATTTT. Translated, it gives CSASPGTVNQLQHF.

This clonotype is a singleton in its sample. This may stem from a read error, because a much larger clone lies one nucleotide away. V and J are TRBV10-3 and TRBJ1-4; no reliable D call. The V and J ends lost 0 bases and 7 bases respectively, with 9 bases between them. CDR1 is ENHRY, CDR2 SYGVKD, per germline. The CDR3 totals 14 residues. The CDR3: CAISESDRREKLFF. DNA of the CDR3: TGTGCCATCAGTGAGTCAGATCGTCGTGAAAAACTGTTTTTT.

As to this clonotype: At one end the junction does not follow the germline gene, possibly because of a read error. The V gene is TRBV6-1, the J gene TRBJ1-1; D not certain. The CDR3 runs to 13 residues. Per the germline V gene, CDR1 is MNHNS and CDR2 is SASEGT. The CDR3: CASSEPGNTGAFF. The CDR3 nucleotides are TGTGCCAGCAGTGAGCCCGGGAACACTGGAGCTTTCTTT.

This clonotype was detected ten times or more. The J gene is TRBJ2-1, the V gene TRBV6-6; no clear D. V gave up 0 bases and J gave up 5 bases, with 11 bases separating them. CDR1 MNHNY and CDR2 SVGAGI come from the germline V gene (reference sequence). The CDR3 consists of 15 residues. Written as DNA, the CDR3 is TGTGCCAGCAGTTACTCGACTCTAGTGGACAATGAGCAGTTCTTC. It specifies CASSYSTLVDNEQFF.

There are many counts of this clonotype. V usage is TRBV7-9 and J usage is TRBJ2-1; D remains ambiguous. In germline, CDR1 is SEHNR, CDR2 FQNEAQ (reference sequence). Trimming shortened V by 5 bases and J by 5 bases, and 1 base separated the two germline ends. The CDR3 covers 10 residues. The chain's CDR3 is CASSNNEQFF. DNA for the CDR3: TGTGCCAGCAGCAACAATGAGCAGTTCTTC.

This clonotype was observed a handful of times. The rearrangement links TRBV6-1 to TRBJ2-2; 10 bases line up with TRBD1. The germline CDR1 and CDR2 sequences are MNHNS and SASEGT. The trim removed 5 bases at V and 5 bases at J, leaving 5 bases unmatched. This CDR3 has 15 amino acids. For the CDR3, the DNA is TGTGCCAGCAGTTCGGGGGGACAGGGGACCGGGGAGCTGTTTTTT. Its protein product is CASSSGGQGTGELFF.

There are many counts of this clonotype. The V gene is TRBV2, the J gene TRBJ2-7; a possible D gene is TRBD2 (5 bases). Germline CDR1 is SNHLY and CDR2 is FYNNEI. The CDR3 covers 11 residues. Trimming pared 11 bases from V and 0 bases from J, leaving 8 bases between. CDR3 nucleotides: TGTGCCCAGCGGAGCTCCTACGAGCAGTACTTC. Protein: CAQRSSYEQYF. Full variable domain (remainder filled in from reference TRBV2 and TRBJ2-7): EPEVTQTPSHQVTQMGQEVILRCVPISNHLYFYWYRQILGQKVEFLVSFYNNEISEKSEIFDDQFSVERPDGSNFTLKIRSTKLEDSAMYFCAQRSSYEQYFGPGTRLTVT.

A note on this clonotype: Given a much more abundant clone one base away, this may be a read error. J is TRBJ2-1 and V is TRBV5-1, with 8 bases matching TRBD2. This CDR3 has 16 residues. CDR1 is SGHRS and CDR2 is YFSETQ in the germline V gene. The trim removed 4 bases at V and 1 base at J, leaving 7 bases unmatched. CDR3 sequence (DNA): TGCGCCAGCAGCCTCGAAGCGGGAGATTCCTACAATGAGCAGTTCTTC. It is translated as CASSLEAGDSYNEQFF.

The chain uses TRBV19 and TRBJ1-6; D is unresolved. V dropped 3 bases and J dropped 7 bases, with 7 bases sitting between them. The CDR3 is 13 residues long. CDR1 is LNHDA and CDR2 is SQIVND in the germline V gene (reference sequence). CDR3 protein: CASSIDVNSPLHF. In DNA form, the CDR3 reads TGTGCCAGTAGTATTGACGTCAATTCACCCCTCCACTTT.

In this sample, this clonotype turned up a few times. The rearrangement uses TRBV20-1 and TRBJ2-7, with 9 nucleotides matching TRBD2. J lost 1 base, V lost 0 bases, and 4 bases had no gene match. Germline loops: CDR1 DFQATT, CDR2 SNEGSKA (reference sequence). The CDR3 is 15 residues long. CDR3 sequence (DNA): TGCAGTGCTAGAGATGTCCTAGCGGGATCCTACGAGCAGTACTTC. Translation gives CSARDVLAGSYEQYF.

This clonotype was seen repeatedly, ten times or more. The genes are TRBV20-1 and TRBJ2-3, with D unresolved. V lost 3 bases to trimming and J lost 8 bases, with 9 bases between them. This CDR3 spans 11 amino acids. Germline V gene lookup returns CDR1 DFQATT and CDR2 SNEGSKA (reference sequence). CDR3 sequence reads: CSARFLRTQYF. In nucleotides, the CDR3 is TGCAGTGCTAGGTTTCTGCGTACGCAGTATTTT.

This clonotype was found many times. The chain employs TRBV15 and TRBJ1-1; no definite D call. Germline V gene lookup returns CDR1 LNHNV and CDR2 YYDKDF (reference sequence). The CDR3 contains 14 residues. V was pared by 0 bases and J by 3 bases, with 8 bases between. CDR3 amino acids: CATSRELSDTEAFF. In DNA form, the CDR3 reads TGTGCCACCAGCAGAGAGTTGTCGGACACTGAAGCTTTCTTT.

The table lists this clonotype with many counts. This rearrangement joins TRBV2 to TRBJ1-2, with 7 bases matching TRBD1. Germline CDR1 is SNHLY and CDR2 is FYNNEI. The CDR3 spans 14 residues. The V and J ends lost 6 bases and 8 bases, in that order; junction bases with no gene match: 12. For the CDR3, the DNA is TGTGCCAGCAGACAACAGGGGTCCCGGGAAGGCTACACCTTC. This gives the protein CASRQQGSREGYTF.

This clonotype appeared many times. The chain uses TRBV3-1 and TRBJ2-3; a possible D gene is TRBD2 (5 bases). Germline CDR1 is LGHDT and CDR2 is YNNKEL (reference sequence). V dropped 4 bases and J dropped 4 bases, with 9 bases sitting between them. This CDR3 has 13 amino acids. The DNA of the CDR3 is TGTGCCAGCAGCCCGGGGAGTCCAGATACGCAGTATTTT. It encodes CASSPGSPDTQYF.

Here the CDR3 reads CSAPGQGTNYGYTF. Written as DNA, the CDR3 is TGCAGTGCTCCGGGACAGGGCACTAACTATGGCTACACCTTC. The chain carries TRBV20-1 and TRBJ1-2, with 9 bases matching TRBD1. From germline, CDR1 is DFQATT and CDR2 SNEGSKA (reference sequence). This CDR3 has 14 residues. After removal of 5 bases from V and 0 bases from J, the junction contained 4 bases not matched to a gene.

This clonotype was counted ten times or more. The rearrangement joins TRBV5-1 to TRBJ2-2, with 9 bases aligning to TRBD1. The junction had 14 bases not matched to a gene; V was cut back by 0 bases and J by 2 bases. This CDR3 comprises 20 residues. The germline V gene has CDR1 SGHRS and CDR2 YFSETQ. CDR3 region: CASSLELGQGMAGNTGELFF. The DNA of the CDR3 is TGCGCCAGCAGCTTGGAACTTGGACAGGGGATGGCTGGCAACACCGGGGAGCTGTTTTTT.

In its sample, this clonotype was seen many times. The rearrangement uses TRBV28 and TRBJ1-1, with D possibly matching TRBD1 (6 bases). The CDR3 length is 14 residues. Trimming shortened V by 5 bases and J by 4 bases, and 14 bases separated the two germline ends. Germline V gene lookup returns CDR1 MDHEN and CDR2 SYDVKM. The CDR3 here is CASSPGTPGTEAFF. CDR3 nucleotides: TGTGCCAGCAGTCCAGGGACACCGGGCACTGAAGCTTTCTTT. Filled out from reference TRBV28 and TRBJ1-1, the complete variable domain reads DVKVTQSSRYLVKRTGEKVFLECVQDMDHENMFWYRQDPGLGLRLIYFSYDVKMKEKGDIPEGYSVSREKKERFSLILESASTNQTSMYLCASSPGTPGTEAFFGQGTRLTVV.

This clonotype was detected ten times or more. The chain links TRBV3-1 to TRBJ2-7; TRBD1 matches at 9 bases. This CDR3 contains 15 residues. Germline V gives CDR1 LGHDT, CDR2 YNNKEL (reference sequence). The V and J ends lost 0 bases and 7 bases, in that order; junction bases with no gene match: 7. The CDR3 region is CASSQDLNRGREQYF. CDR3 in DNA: TGTGCCAGCAGCCAAGATCTGAACAGGGGGCGTGAGCAGTACTTC.

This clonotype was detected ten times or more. CDR3 nucleotides: TGTGCCAGCAGCTTAGTTGGGAGAAGCTATGGCTACACCTTC. Residues: CASSLVGRSYGYTF. The V and J genes are TRBV7-8 and TRBJ1-2; unclear D gene. The V and J ends lost 1 base and 4 bases respectively, with 10 bases between them. CDR3 length: 14 amino acids. Germline CDR1 reads SGHVS; CDR2 reads FQNEAQ.

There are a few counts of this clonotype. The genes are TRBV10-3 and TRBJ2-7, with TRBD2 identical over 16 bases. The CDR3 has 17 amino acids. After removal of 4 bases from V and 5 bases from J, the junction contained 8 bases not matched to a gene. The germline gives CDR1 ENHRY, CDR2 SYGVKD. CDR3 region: CAISGGLAGGMRNEQYF. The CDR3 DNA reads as TGTGCCATCAGTGGGGGACTAGCGGGAGGGATGAGGAACGAGCAGTACTTC.

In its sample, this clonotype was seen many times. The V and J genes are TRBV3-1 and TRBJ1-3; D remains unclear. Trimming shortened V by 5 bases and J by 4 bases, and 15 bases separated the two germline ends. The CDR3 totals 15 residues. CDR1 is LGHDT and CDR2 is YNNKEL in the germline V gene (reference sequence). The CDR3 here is CASSERHISGNTIYF. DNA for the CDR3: TGTGCCAGCAGCGAAAGGCACATATCGGGAAACACCATATATTTT.

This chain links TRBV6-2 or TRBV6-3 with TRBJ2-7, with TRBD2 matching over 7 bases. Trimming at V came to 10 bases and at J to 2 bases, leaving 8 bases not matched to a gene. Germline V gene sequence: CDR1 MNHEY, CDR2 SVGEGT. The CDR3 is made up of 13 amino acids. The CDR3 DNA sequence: TGTGCCACCCCGCGAGGGAGGGCCTACGAGCAGTACTTC. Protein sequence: CATPRGRAYEQYF.